What follows is one T cell receptor (beta chain) and its context. It lacks a known antigen. Base qualities were left out, and no much larger clone turns up one base away. TCRbeta CDR3 regions were amplified from genomic DNA by means of the immunoSEQ Assay, a bias-controlled multiplex PCR. The source study handled its data this way. The number of nucleated cells in each sample was estimated from the amplification of reference gene primers within the assay. To quantify the absolute abundance of each unique TCRbeta CDR3 rearrangement, sequence reads were collapsed and filtered. For each sample, productive Simpson clonality was calculated as the square root of Simpson's diversity index over productive rearrangements. The immuneACCESS repertoire file appears here via TCRdb, limited to in-frame rearrangements. These files lack a portion of the clones; in checked studies, under half of the deficit traces to unresolved V genes, and the cause of the others is not known. For V, J and clone size, that table is used; D and trimming come from the DNA. The table for this sample lists hundreds of thousands of clones; about 86% of them were counted only once. The leading ten clones occupy about 12% of the sample.

This sample was taken from a study of blood T cell repertoires in COVID-19 (dated by TCRdb to the early 2020s). In the study overall: The collaborator samples originated in the United States, Italy and Spain and spanned the acute and convalescent phases of COVID-19. The prospective study material was composed of cDNA or gDNA derived from T cells, B-cell-depleted T cells, or PBMCs. The dataset comprised deeply sampled blood TCRbeta repertoires from subjects exposed to, actively infected with, or recovered from COVID-19. The repertoires were released in a freely available public database meant as a resource for research on the immune response to SARS-CoV-2. The samples were drawn from two sources: the first 160 participants of the ongoing ImmuneRACE study, and 950 to 1,500 subjects contributed by 6 global collaborators. Sample metadata almost always included a de-identified subject ID, COVID-19 status, age in years and sex. HLA class I and class II types, where available, came from metadata supplied by the sample provider rather than from assay-based typing. What the research found in general, with its limitations: Clinical and demographic metadata were provided uncurated, with the amount varying by source and participant.

CDR1 and CDR2, looked up from the germline V gene, are SGDLS and YYNGEE. The CDR3 starts with the cysteine, ends with the phenylalanine, and has 15 residues. Solely the CDR3 DNA is kept, with 45 bases framed from the first base. The trim is 0 bases for V and 5 bases for J, with a gap of 14 bases between the germline ends. At one collaborating source in Seattle, patients were enrolled during active infection and were followed longitudinally through the course of disease. Collaborating institutions collected whole blood in K2EDTA tubes following their own protocols. For TCRbeta analysis, collaborators shipped samples in one of three forms: frozen whole blood, isolated PBMCs, or DNA extracted from either of those sample types.

The material sequenced was peripheral blood. The clonotype comes from a woman in her seventies with COVID-19, enrolled during active disease. The chain joins TRBV9 to TRBJ2-5, with the D gene not clear enough to name. The bases read TGTGCCAGCAGCGTAGATCCCGTCCCCGAGGAGACCCAGTACTTC. This yields the protein CASSVDPVPEETQYF.